This T cell receptor beta chain is from a study of blood T cell repertoires in COVID-19. Germline CDR1 and CDR2: SGHTA and FQGTGA. Trimming stripped 2 bases from V and 9 bases from J, with 10 bases between. This CDR3 region has 12 residues. Profiled with immunoSEQ multiplex PCR; TCRdb holds only in-frame clones, not every one. The repertoire includes some 90,000 clones, about 91% of them detected once, and approximately 5.2% sits in the top ten. A few counts support this clone. Sequencing used peripheral blood. This chain joins TRBV7-3 and TRBJ1-2; D might be TRBD1 (5 bases). This TCR derives from a woman over 75 with active COVID-19. The CDR3: CASSLGQGSYTF. In DNA, the CDR3 is TGTGCCAGCAGCTTAGGTCAGGGAAGCTACACCTTC.